A single sample is the source of the 29 T cell receptor beta chains below, sequenced in a study of control samples from healthy donors and cancer patients. The table came from immunoSEQ multiplex PCR; TCRdb's copy has only in-frame clones and leaves some out. The sample contains about 92,000 clones, almost 85% of which appear only once. The source material was blood. These receptors originate from a woman in her sixties in good health.

This clone was detected a few times. The chain is built from TRBV4-3 and TRBJ2-7; D is perhaps TRBD2 (5 bases). V lost 1 base and J lost 3, with 10 bases in between. The CDR3 is 14 residues long. The germline V gene encodes CDR1 LGHNA and CDR2 YSLEER. The CDR3, as DNA: TGCGCCAGCAGCCAAGCGGGGTACGGCTACGAGCAGTACTTC. Translating gives CASSQAGYGYEQYF.

The chain combines TRBV4-3 with TRBJ1-2; TRBD1 matches at 7 bases. The CDR3 sequence is 15 residues long. CDR1 is LGHNA and CDR2 is YSLEER in the germline V gene. V lost 4 bases and J lost 1; bases outside the gene matches: 6. This CDR3 reads CASSLMQGVNYGYTF. The CDR3 DNA reads as TGCGCCAGCAGCCTGATGCAGGGGGTTAACTATGGCTACACCTTC.

This rearrangement joins TRBV13 to TRBJ2-5, with D hard to call. The CDR3 is 15 amino acids. Between the trimmed V and J ends, which lost 4 bases and 2 bases, there was a span of 14 bases. CDR1 is PRHDT, CDR2 FYEKMQ, per germline (reference sequence). The CDR3 loop is CASSSLNQKQETQYF. The CDR3 DNA reads TGTGCCAGCAGCTCCCTTAACCAGAAACAAGAGACCCAGTACTTC.

The V gene is TRBV3-1 (or the pseudogene TRBV3-2), the J gene TRBJ1-1; D might be TRBD1 (5 bases). The V gene lost 4 bases and the J gene lost 1 base, with 10 bases spanning the gap. CDR3 length: 14 residues. Germline V gene sequence: CDR1 LGHDT, CDR2 YNNKEL (reference sequence). In DNA, the CDR3 is TGTGCCAGCAGCCCCAGGGCGTCGAACACTGAAGCTTTCTTT. It yields the protein CASSPRASNTEAFF.

The rearrangement joins TRBV7-2 to TRBJ2-5; TRBD2 matches 7 bases. The CDR3 loop spans 15 amino acids. Germline V lookup: CDR1 SGHTA, CDR2 FQGNSA. V dropped 3 bases and J dropped 1; count of bases not matched to a gene: 5. The CDR3 DNA is TGTGCCAGCAGCTTTGGGCGGGAGAGCCAAGAGACCCAGTACTTC. This encodes CASSFGRESQETQYF.

The genes are TRBV5-8 and TRBJ2-1; D call uncertain. The germline gives CDR1 SGHTS, CDR2 YDEGEE. V gave up 5 bases and J gave up 4 bases, with 10 bases separating them. This CDR3 spans 13 amino acids. Here the CDR3 reads CASRDGRYNEQFF. The CDR3 DNA reads as TGTGCCAGCAGGGATGGACGTTACAATGAGCAGTTCTTC.

J is TRBJ2-3 and V is TRBV7-2; 7 bases align to TRBD1. Germline values: CDR1 SGHTA, CDR2 FQGNSA. Losses at the gene ends were 2 bases for V and 3 bases for J; bases not matched to a gene: 5. The CDR3 loop spans 15 amino acids. The CDR3 loop reads CASSLRGQQTDTQYF. The CDR3 DNA reads as TGTGCCAGCAGCTTAAGGGGACAGCAAACAGATACGCAGTATTTT.

This chain joins TRBV19 and TRBJ2-5; D uncertain. CDR1 LNHDA and CDR2 SQIVND come from the germline V gene (reference sequence). Trimming removed 6 bases at V and 1 base at J, with 9 bases between. The CDR3 spans 13 residues. The DNA for the CDR3 is TGTGCCAGTAGCGGACGGCTCCAAGAGACCCAGTACTTC. Translating gives CASSGRLQETQYF.

The rearrangement uses TRBV2 and TRBJ2-1; TRBD1 agrees at 7 bases. The CDR3 consists of 14 residues. Germline assignment: CDR1 SNHLY and CDR2 FYNNEI. V was pared by 4 bases and J by 7 bases, with 7 bases of the junction left unmatched. CDR3 in DNA: TGTGCCAGCAGTGGTGACAGGGTGGGGAATGAGCAGTTCTTC. This codes for CASSGDRVGNEQFF.

The chain recombines TRBV18 with TRBJ2-5; D remains unclear. Germline lookup yields CDR1 KGHSH and CDR2 LQKENI. The CDR3 has 13 residues. V dropped 0 bases and J dropped 5 bases, with 7 bases sitting between them. CDR3 nucleotide sequence: TGTGCCAGCTCACCACCTAGTGTCGAGACCCAGTACTTC. Translation gives CASSPPSVETQYF.

The chain carries TRBV3-1 (or the pseudogene TRBV3-2) and TRBJ2-7, with 14 bases identical to TRBD2. Germline V lookup: CDR1 LGHDT, CDR2 YNNKEL (reference sequence). The CDR3 is made up of 14 amino acids. J was trimmed by 6 bases and V by 4 bases; bases with no gene match: 2. The CDR3 sequence is CASSRTSGGTEQYF. CDR3 in DNA: TGTGCCAGCAGCCGGACTAGCGGGGGGACCGAGCAGTACTTC.

The chain has TRBV21-1 and TRBJ1-3; the table calls TRBD1, which could not be checked here. TRBV21-1 is noted as a pseudogene. CDR3 length equals 15 residues. As DNA, the CDR3 is TGTGCCAGCAGCAACCCCAGGGCCTCTGGAAACACCATATATTTT. This gives the protein CASSNPRASGNTIYF.

The J gene is TRBJ2-2, the V gene TRBV5-1; D not resolved. CDR3 length: 14 residues. Between the trimmed V and J ends, which lost 1 base and 6 bases, there was a span of 10 bases. In germline, CDR1 is SGHRS, CDR2 YFSETQ. CDR3 loop: CASSLMSFPGELFF. The CDR3 DNA sequence: TGCGCCAGCAGCTTGATGAGTTTCCCCGGGGAGCTGTTTTTT.

The count of this clone is one. The chain joins TRBV5-1 to TRBJ2-5; D not resolved. Germline CDR1 reads SGHRS; CDR2 reads YFSETQ. This CDR3 is built from 15 residues. V lost 3 bases, J lost 2 bases, and 14 bases lay in between. The DNA for the CDR3 is TGCGCCAGCAGCTCCTCTTTTAGGGAACAAGAGACCCAGTACTTC. Its translation is CASSSSFREQETQYF. Filled out from reference TRBV5-1 and TRBJ2-5, the complete variable domain reads KAGVTQTPRYLIKTRGQQVTLSCSPISGHRSVSWYQQTPGQGLQFLFEYFSETQRNKGNFPGRFSGRQFSNSRSEMNVSTLELGDSALYLCASSSSFREQETQYFGPGTRLLVL.

The chain recombines TRBV24-1 with TRBJ2-1; the D gene is possibly TRBD2 (5 bases). Germline CDR1 and CDR2: KGHDR and SFDVKD. V was pared by 5 bases and J by 1 base, with 17 bases between. This CDR3 spans 17 amino acids. Here the CDR3 reads CATSGSGGAGSYNEQFF. The CDR3 DNA sequence: TGTGCCACCAGTGGATCCGGAGGAGCCGGGTCCTACAATGAGCAGTTCTTC.

The chain has TRBV5-8 and TRBJ2-1, with TRBD1 matching 7 bases. The V gene end was trimmed by 7 bases and the J gene end by 9 bases; junction bases not matched to a gene: 4. The germline V gene has CDR1 SGHTS and CDR2 YDEGEE. The CDR3 sequence is 11 residues long. This chain's CDR3 is CASPRGIEQFF. In DNA form, the CDR3 reads TGTGCCAGCCCCAGGGGGATTGAGCAGTTCTTC.

The chain is built from TRBV7-2 and TRBJ2-5; 9 nucleotides line up with TRBD1. The CDR3 is made up of 15 amino acids. Germline values: CDR1 SGHTA, CDR2 FQGNSA. Trimming took 6 bases from V and 2 from J; bases not matched to a gene: 7. The CDR3 loop is CASSHGQGTQETQYF. The DNA for the CDR3 is TGTGCCAGCAGTCACGGACAGGGGACGCAAGAGACCCAGTACTTC. Full variable domain (outside the CDR3, taken from reference TRBV7-2 and TRBJ2-5): GAGVSQSPSNKVTEKGKDVELRCDPISGHTALYWYRQSLGQGLEFLIYFQGNSAPDKSGLPSDRFSAERTGGSVSTLTIQRTQQEDSAVYLCASSHGQGTQETQYFGPGTRLLVL.

This chain links TRBV27 with TRBJ1-4, with TRBD1 as a possible D gene (6 bases). The CDR3 sequence is 11 residues long. Germline V gene sequence: CDR1 MNHEY, CDR2 SMNVEV (reference sequence). Trimming left V 5 bases short and J 8 bases short, with 6 bases between. CDR3 DNA: TGTGCCAGCAGTCAGGGGGAAAAACTGTTTTTT. Translated: CASSQGEKLFF.

This chain links TRBV27 with TRBJ1-3, with D possibly matching TRBD1 (6 bases). CDR3 length: 15 residues. V was clipped by 2 bases and J by 3 bases, with 11 bases between them. Germline V lookup: CDR1 MNHEY, CDR2 SMNVEV (reference sequence). The CDR3 loop reads CASSLGGDSGNTIYF. CDR3 bases: TGTGCCAGCAGTTTAGGGGGCGACAGTGGAAACACCATATATTTT.

The chain joins TRBV18 to TRBJ2-2, with TRBD2 matching over 9 bases. Germline CDR1 KGHSH, CDR2 LQKENI. This CDR3 is built from 16 residues. The ends lost 5 bases at V and 2 bases at J; junction bases unmatched: 6. The CDR3 region is CASSSSGGLNTGELFF. The CDR3 DNA follows: TGTGCCAGCTCAAGTAGCGGGGGTCTCAACACCGGGGAGCTGTTTTTT.

This clone is a singleton in its sample. This rearrangement joins TRBV5-1 to TRBJ1-2; D unresolved. Per germline, CDR1 SGHRS and CDR2 YFSETQ. This CDR3 spans 13 amino acids. V was pared by 0 bases and J by 4 bases, with 7 bases between. CDR3 DNA: TGCGCCAGCAGCTTGGAAGTCGCCTATGGCTACACCTTC. Amino acid sequence: CASSLEVAYGYTF.

The rearrangement links TRBV3-1 (or the pseudogene TRBV3-2) to TRBJ2-5; maybe TRBD2 (5 bases). The V end lost 6 bases, the J end lost 7 bases, and 15 bases lay between the germline ends. CDR1 and CDR2 (germline): LGHDT, YNNKEL (reference sequence). This CDR3 is built from 13 residues. CDR3 loop: CASSFDERGTQYF. In DNA, the CDR3 is TGTGCCAGCAGTTTCGATGAACGGGGGACCCAGTACTTC.

This clone was seen more than once but under ten times. The J gene is TRBJ2-7, the V gene TRBV19, with D perhaps assigned TRBD1 or TRBD2 (6 bases each). Between the trimmed V and J ends, which lost 7 bases and 3 bases, there was a span of 19 bases. The CDR3 is 15 amino acids. Germline V gene sequence: CDR1 LNHDA, CDR2 SQIVND (reference sequence). The CDR3 sequence is CASTIAGGGSYEQYF. The CDR3 bases are TGTGCCAGTACCATCGCCGGGGGCGGCAGCTACGAGCAGTACTTC.

The chain has TRBV28 and TRBJ2-1, with 8 positions matching TRBD2. This CDR3 comprises 14 residues. The germline V gene encodes CDR1 MDHEN and CDR2 SYDVKM. The ends lost 4 bases at V and 9 bases at J; junction bases unmatched: 8. CDR3 in amino acids: CASSYHGGGSEQFF. DNA for the CDR3: TGTGCCAGCAGTTACCACGGCGGGGGGAGTGAGCAGTTCTTC.

This rearrangement joins TRBV19 to TRBJ2-2; possible D gene TRBD1, 5 bases. Germline V lookup: CDR1 LNHDA, CDR2 SQIVND (reference sequence). V lost 6 bases, J lost 7 bases, and 12 bases lay in between. This CDR3 spans 13 amino acids. The chain's CDR3 is CASSPPGFGELFF. The DNA of the CDR3 is TGTGCCAGTAGCCCTCCAGGGTTCGGGGAGCTGTTTTTT.

This clone was seen a few times. This chain joins TRBV11-3 and TRBJ2-5; D not certain. The CDR3 extends over 12 amino acids. Trimming cost V 0 bases and J 3 bases, with 2 bases left between them. Germline CDR1 SGHNT, CDR2 YENEEA. CDR3 loop: CASSLDEETQYF. The CDR3 bases are TGTGCCAGCAGCTTAGATGAAGAGACCCAGTACTTC. Full variable domain (missing parts from reference TRBV11-3 and TRBJ2-5): EAGVVQSPRYKIIEKKQPVAFWCNPISGHNTLYWYLQNLGQGPELLIRYENEEAVDDSQLPKDRFSAERLKGVDSTLKIQPAELGDSAVYLCASSLDEETQYFGPGTRLLVL.

The V gene is TRBV7-9, the J gene TRBJ1-3; a possible D gene is TRBD1 (5 bases). V was trimmed by 5 bases and J by 4 bases, leaving 15 bases between them. Germline V gives CDR1 SEHNR, CDR2 FQNEAQ (reference sequence). This CDR3 has 15 residues. In DNA, the CDR3 is TGTGCCAGCAGCCTGGGGACCCTCGAAGGAAACACCATATATTTT. It is translated as CASSLGTLEGNTIYF.

The genes are TRBV27 and TRBJ1-5, with D perhaps TRBD1 (6 bases). V was pared by 4 bases and J by 7 bases, with 11 bases between. The germline gives CDR1 MNHEY, CDR2 SMNVEV (reference sequence). The CDR3 has 13 residues. This CDR3 reads CASSYREGQPQHF. The CDR3 region has the DNA TGTGCCAGCAGTTACAGGGAGGGACAGCCCCAGCATTTT.

The rearrangement uses TRBV7-2 and TRBJ2-1; the D is unclear. Per the germline V gene, CDR1 is SGHTA and CDR2 is FQGNSA. The CDR3 contains 15 residues. The V gene lost 2 bases and the J gene lost 4 bases, with 12 bases spanning the gap. This CDR3 is CASSLRVVDYNEQFF. The CDR3 DNA is TGTGCCAGCAGCTTAAGGGTAGTCGATTACAATGAGCAGTTCTTC.